This T cell receptor beta chain stems from a study of blood T cells in healthy people across ages. A sample-barcoded 5' primer and a J-beta primer mix were used in a second PCR of roughly 6 to 12 cycles. TCRdb re-called the 5' RACE reads through MiXCR, storing one row per CDR3 protein. The repertoire includes around 990,000 distinct CDR3 sequences, around 27% of them detected once, and around 0.75% sits in the top ten. The CDR3 is 12 amino acids. Trimming pared 4 bases from V and 11 bases from J, leaving 14 bases between. CDR1 and CDR2 from the germline V gene are MNHNY and SVGAGI (reference sequence). These records were also assigned to another study, of T cells of mothers and their children.

The V call is TRBV6-6, the J call TRBJ1-1, with a possible D match to TRBD1 (5 bases). Sequenced input: blood. The receptor was isolated from a girl aged 2-9 years in good health. The DNA of the CDR3 is TGTGCCAGCAGTTCCGATCCTGCAGGGGCTTTCTTT. Translated, it gives CASSSDPAGAFF.